This T cell receptor (beta chain) comes out of a study of Ad26.COV2.S vaccination and SARS-CoV-2 variants (dated by TCRdb to about 2021). Regarding the study in general: Vaccine-arm donors were drawn from COV1001, a multicentre, randomized, double-blind, placebo-controlled phase I-IIa trial of Ad26.COV2.S in healthy adults. Ad26.COV2.S was given intramuscularly at 5x10^10 or 1x10^11 viral particles, as a single shot or as two shots 56 days apart. TCRbeta repertoire sequencing was used to assess the specificity and breadth of SARS-CoV-2-reactive T cell receptors after Ad26.COV2.S vaccination. The TCR-sequenced set comprised approximately 30 samples: roughly 19 Ad26.COV2.S vaccine recipients, 5 placebo recipients and 8 SARS-CoV-2 convalescent individuals. Trial participants were randomized into five groups of five, in which low-dose or high-dose Ad26.COV2.S was given once or twice, or placebo was given on both occasions. Throughout the experiments and outcome assessment, investigators stayed blinded to trial group allocation. Here is what the overall study found, with its caveats: It was noted by the authors that total T cell responses may have been underestimated by the TCR breadth and depth analyses. After vaccination, substantial breadth of spike-specific CD8+ and CD4+ T cell responses was reported. Ad26.COV2.S recipients had higher spike-specific TCR breadth than placebo recipients (P = 0.0014). Comparable non-spike TCR breadth was observed between vaccine and placebo recipients, consistent with only spike being contained in the vaccine. The study was not powered for comparison of responses between vaccine doses or regimens.

The immunoSEQ Assay was the method used to sequence TCRbeta CDR3 regions. After extraction, genomic DNA underwent amplification by bias-controlled multiplex PCR, followed by high-throughput sequencing. The published analysis was carried out like this. To quantify the absolute abundance of each unique TCRbeta CDR3 region, sequences were collapsed and filtered. T cell fraction was estimated by normalization of TCRbeta template counts to usable DNA, with usable DNA being measured through amplification of reference genes present in all nucleated cells. Repertoire TCRs were annotated as SARS-CoV-2-specific by exact matching of V gene, CDR3 amino acid sequence and J gene to a known reactive TCR set. The reference SARS-CoV-2 TCR set was obtained from MIRA and was filtered for enrichment in COVID-19-positive ImmuneCODE repertoires, whereby public or cross-reactive TCRs were removed. Using the MIRA antigens, annotated TCRs were further analysed by specific ORF or by position within an ORF. Breadth was defined as annotated unique rearrangements over total unique productive rearrangements; depth was the summed frequency of those rearrangements. Group comparisons of TCR breadth used two-sided Wilcoxon rank-sum tests. Sourced from immuneACCESS, this table was stored by TCRdb with only in-frame sequences that have V and J called. A share of the clones is absent; for the studies checked, an unresolved V gene accounts for under half, and the remainder has no known explanation. V, J and clone size derive from that table, while D and trimming were established from the DNA sequence. Across this sample there are some 480,000 clones, with 87% seen only once. Jointly, the top ten make up 13% of the sample.

The CDR3, cysteine through phenylalanine, is 14 amino acids long. Of the read, only the CDR3 DNA is kept; its 42 bases are in frame from base 1. The germline V gene encodes CDR1 SGHRS and CDR2 YFSETQ. Cut back by 1 base and 9 bases, the V and J ends lie 13 bases apart. Explained via the paper, the treatment or condition label denotes: 19 received Ad26.COV2.S at low or high dose, single or two shots; about 5 received placebo; per-sample allocation not given. For vaccine and placebo recipients, the sequenced repertoires came from samples collected on day 63 after the first injection. In Cohort 1b, 25 or so adults aged 18-55 years were enrolled at a single site in Boston, USA, between 29 July and 7 August 2020. As a vaccine, Ad26.COV2.S was a replication-incompetent adenovirus type 26 vector that expressed a prefusion-stabilized SARS-CoV-2 spike protein derived from the original Wuhan strain. Regarding this clone: Its cognate antigen has yet to be identified. Base quality data are lacking; no much larger clone is found one base away.

Source: peripheral blood, taken in a trial of Ad26.COV2.S vaccine versus placebo. The sequence was obtained from a person between 18 and 60 years old who received the Ad26.COV2.S COVID-19 vaccine or a placebo. The V and J genes are TRBV5-1 and TRBJ2-2; no D gene can be assigned with confidence. The CDR3 is CASSLMGEHRELFF. The nucleotides are TGCGCCAGCAGCTTGATGGGTGAACACCGGGAGCTGTTTTTT.